This T cell receptor (beta chain) was captured in a study of OX40 agonist ivuxolimab in advanced cancers. Assay: immunoSEQ multiplex PCR; the TCRdb copy retains only in-frame clones and omits some. The top ten hold about 8.6% of the sample, which has over 65,000 clones, about 85% seen once. The CDR3 runs to 16 residues. CDR1 is SGDLS and CDR2 is YYNGEE in the germline V gene. Trimming took 0 bases from V and 2 from J; bases not matched to a gene: 6. The TCR sequence derives from an adult with an advanced solid tumor such as melanoma, head and neck, liver or kidney cancer. The source was CD4+ or CD8+ T cells sorted from blood, collected in a trial of the OX40 agonist ivuxolimab. The J gene is TRBJ2-5, the V gene TRBV9; TRBD1 aligns across 8 bases. CDR3: CASSVGAGGLQETQYF. CDR3 DNA: TGTGCCAGCAGCGTAGGGGCAGGGGGCTTACAAGAGACCCAGTACTTC. Complete variable domain (other parts from reference TRBV9 and TRBJ2-5): DSGVTQTPKHLITATGQRVTLRCSPRSGDLSVYWYQQSLDQGLQFLIQYYNGEERAKGNILERFSAQQFPDLHSELNLSSLELGDSALYFCASSVGAGGLQETQYFGPGTRLLVL.